This T cell receptor (beta chain) was identified during a study of a mutant IDH1 vaccine in newly diagnosed glioma. As to this clone: Its antigen is unidentified.

Libraries were prepared by immunoSEQ multiplex PCR; TCRdb keeps only in-frame clonotypes and omits some of them. The sample holds some 54,000 clones, about 91% seen once. Time point denoted: week 11, during vaccination. In every dose of vaccine, 300 ug of mutant IDH1 20-mer peptide was given alongside topical imiquimod. This material consisted of PBMCs, taken from a glioma patient whose treatment included an IDH1 peptide vaccine. The source of this sequence is a man in his forties or fifties with glioma.

CDR3 residues: CAWSYESPLHF. In nucleotides, the CDR3 is TGTGCCTGGAGTTACGAATCACCCCTCCACTTT. The V gene is TRBV30, the J gene TRBJ1-6; D is ambiguous. This CDR3 comprises 11 residues. CDR1 and CDR2 (germline): GTSNPN, SVGIG (reference sequence). V lost 2 bases, J lost 10 bases, and 6 bases lay in between.